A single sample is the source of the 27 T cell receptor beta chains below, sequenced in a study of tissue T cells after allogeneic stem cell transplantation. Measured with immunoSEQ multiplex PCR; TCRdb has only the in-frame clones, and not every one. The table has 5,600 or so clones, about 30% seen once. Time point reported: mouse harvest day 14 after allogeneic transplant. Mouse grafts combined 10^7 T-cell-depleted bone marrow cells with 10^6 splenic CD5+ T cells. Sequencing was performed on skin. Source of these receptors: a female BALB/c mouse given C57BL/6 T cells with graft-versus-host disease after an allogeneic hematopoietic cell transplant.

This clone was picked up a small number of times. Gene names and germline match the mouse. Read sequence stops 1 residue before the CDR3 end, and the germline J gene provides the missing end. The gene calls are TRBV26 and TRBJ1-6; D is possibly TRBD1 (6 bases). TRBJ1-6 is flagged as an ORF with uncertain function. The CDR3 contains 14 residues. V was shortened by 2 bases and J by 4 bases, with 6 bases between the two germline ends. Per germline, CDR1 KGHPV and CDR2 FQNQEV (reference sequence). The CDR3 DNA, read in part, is TGTGCCAGCAGTCTGGGACAGTATAATTCGCCCCTCTAC. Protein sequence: CASSLGQYNSPLY. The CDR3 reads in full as CASSLGQYNSPLYF.

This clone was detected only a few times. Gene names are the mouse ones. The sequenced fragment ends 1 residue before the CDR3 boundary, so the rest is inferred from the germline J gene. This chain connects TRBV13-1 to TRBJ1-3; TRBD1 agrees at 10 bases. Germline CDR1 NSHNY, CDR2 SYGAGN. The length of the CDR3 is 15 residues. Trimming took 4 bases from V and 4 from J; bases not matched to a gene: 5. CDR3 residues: CASSLDRGLGNTLYF. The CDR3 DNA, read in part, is TGTGCCAGCAGTCTTGACAGGGGGCTAGGAAATACGCTCTAT.

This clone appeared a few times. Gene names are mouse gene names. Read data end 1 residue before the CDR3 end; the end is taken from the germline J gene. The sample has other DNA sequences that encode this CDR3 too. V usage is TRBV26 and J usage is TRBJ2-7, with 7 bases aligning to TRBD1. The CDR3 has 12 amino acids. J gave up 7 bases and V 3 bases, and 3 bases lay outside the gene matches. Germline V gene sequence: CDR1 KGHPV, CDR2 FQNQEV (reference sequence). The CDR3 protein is CASSLTGDEQYF. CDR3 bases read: TGTGCCAGCAGTCTTACAGGGGACGAACAGTAC.

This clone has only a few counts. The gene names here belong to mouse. CDR3 loop: CSSSQSARANTEVFF. The part of the CDR3 DNA that was read is TGCTCCAGCAGTCAATCCGCCAGGGCAAACACAGAAGTCTTC. The chain joins TRBV23 to TRBJ1-1; no DNA check was done on the table's D call, TRBD1. The missing CDR3 end, 1 residue past where the read stops, is filled in from the germline J gene. The CDR3 has 15 residues. Per germline, CDR1 KGHTA and CDR2 FQNQQP.

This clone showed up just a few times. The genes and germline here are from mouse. The CDR3 sequence: CASSRTVSNERLFF. CDR3 bases read: TGTGCCAGCAGTCGGACAGTTTCCAACGAAAGATTATTT. The chain couples TRBV26 to TRBJ1-4, with D possibly TRBD1 on 6 matching bases. The DNA ends 1 residue before the CDR3 does, and the rest of the CDR3 is filled in from the germline J gene. Trimming removed 4 bases from V and 0 bases from J, with 6 bases in between. Germline V gene sequence: CDR1 KGHPV, CDR2 FQNQEV (reference sequence). The CDR3 has 14 residues.

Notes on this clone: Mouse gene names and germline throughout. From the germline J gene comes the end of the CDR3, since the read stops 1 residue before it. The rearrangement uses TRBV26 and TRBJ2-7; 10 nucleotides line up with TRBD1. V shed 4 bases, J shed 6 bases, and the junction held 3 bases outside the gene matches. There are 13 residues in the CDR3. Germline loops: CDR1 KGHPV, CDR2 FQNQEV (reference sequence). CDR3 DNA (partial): TGTGCCAGCAGTCGACAGGGGGCTATTGAACAGTAC. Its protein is CASSRQGAIEQY. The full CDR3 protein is CASSRQGAIEQYF.

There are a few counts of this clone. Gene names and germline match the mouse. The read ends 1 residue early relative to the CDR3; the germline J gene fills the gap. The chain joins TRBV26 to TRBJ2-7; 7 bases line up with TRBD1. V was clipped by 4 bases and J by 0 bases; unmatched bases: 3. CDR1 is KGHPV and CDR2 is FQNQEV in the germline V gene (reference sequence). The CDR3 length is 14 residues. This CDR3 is CASSPTGSSYEQYF. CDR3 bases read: TGTGCCAGCAGTCCGACAGGGAGCTCCTATGAACAGTAC.

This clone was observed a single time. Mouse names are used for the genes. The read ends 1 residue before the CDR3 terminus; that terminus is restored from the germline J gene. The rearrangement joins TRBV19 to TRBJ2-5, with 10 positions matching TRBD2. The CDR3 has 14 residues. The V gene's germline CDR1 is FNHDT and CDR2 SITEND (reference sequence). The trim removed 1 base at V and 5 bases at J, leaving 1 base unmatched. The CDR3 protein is CASSILGGRDTQYF. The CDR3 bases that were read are TGTGCCAGCAGTATACTGGGGGGGCGAGACACCCAGTAC.

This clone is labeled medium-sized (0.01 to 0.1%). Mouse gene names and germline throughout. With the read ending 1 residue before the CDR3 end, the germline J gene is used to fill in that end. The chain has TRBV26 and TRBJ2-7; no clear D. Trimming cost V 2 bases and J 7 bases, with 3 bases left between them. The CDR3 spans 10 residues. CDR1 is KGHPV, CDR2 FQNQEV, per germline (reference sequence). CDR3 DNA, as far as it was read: TGTGCCAGCAGTCTGGAAGAACAGTAC. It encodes CASSLEEQY. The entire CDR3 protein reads CASSLEEQYF.

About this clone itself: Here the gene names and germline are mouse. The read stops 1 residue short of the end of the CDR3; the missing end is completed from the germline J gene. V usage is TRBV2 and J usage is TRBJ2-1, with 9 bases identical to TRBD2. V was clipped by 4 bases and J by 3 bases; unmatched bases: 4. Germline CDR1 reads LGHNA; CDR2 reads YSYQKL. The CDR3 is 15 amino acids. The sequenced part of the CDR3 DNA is TGTGCCAGCAGCCCCGGGACTGGGATCTATGCTGAGCAGTTC. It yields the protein CASSPGTGIYAEQF. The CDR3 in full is CASSPGTGIYAEQFF.

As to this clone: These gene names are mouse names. The CDR3 sequence: CASSWDWGGPSAETLYF. The part of the CDR3 DNA that was read is TGTGCCAGCAGCTGGGACTGGGGGGGCCCTAGTGCAGAAACGCTGTAT. V gene TRBV15 combines with J gene TRBJ2-3; 14 bases map to TRBD2. The read terminates 1 residue before the CDR3 end, so the remaining end is supplied by the germline J gene. Germline CDR1 and CDR2: SGHND and FRSKSL. The junction had 5 bases not matched to a gene; V was cut back by 6 bases and J by 0 bases. This CDR3 is built from 17 residues.

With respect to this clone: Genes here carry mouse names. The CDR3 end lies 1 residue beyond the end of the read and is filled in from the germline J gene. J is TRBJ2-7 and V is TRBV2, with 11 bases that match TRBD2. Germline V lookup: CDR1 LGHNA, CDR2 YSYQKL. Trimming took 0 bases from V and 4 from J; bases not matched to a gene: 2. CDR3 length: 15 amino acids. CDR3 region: CASSQEWDWGYEQYF. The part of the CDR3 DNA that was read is TGTGCCAGCAGCCAAGAATGGGACTGGGGGTATGAACAGTAC.

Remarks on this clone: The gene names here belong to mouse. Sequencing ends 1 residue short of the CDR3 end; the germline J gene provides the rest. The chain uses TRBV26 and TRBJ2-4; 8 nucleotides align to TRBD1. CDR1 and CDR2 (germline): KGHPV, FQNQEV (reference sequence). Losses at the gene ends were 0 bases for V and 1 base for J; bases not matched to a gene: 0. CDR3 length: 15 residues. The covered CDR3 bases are TGTGCCAGCAGTCTGTCACAGGGGGGTCAAAACACCTTGTAC. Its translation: CASSLSQGGQNTLY. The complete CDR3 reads CASSLSQGGQNTLYF.

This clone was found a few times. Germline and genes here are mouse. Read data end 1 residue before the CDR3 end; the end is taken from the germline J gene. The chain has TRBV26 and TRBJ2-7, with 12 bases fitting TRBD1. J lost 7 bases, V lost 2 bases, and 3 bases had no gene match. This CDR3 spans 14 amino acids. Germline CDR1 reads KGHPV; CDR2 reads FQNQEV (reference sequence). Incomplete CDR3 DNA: TGTGCCAGCAGTCTGGGGACAGGGGGCGGGGAACAGTAC. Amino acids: CASSLGTGGGEQY. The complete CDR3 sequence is CASSLGTGGGEQYF.

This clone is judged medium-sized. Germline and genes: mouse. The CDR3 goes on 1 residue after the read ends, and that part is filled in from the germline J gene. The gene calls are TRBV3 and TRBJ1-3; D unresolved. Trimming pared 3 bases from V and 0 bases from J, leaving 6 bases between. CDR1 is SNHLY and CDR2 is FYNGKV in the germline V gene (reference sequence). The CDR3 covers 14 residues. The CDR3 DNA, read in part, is TGTGCCAGCAGCTTCGGGTATTCTGGAAATACGCTCTAT. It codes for CASSFGYSGNTLY. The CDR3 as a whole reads CASSFGYSGNTLYF.

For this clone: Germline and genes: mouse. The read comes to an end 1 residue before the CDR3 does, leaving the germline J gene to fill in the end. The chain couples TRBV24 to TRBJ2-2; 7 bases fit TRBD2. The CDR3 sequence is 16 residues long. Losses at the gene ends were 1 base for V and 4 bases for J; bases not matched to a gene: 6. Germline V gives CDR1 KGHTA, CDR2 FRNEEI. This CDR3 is CASSLLWGDGTGQLYF. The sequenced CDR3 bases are TGTGCCAGCAGTCTGTTGTGGGGGGATGGCACCGGGCAGCTCTAC.

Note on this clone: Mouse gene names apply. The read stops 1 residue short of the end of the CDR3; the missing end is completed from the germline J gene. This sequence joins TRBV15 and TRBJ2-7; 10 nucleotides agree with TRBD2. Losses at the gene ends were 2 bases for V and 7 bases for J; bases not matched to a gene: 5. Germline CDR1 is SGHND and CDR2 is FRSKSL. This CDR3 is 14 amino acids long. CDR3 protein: CASSLSTGGREQYF. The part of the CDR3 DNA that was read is TGTGCCAGCAGTTTATCGACTGGGGGGCGGGAACAGTAC.

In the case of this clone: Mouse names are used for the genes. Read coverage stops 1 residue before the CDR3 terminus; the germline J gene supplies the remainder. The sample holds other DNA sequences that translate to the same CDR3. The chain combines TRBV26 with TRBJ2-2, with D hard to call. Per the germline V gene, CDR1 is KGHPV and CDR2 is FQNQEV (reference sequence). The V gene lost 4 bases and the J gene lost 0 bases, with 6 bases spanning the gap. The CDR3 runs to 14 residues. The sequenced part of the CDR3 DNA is TGTGCCAGCAGTCCTACTGCAAACACCGGGCAGCTCTAC. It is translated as CASSPTANTGQLY. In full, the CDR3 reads CASSPTANTGQLYF.

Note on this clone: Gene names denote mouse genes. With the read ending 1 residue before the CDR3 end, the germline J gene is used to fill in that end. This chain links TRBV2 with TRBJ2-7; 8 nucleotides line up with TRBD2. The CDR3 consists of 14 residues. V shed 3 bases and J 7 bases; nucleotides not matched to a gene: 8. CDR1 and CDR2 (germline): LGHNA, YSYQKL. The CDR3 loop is CASSHAWGVGEQYF. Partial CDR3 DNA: TGTGCCAGCAGCCACGCCTGGGGGGTGGGAGAACAGTAC.

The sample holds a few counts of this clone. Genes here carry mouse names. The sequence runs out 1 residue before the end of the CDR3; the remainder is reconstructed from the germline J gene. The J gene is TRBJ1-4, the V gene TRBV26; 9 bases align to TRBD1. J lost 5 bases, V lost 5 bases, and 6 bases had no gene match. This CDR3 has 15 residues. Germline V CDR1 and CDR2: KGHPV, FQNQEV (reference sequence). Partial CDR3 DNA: TGTGCCAGCAGTGTCCCGGGACAGGGTAACGAAAGATTATTT. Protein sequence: CASSVPGQGNERLF. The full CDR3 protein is CASSVPGQGNERLFF.

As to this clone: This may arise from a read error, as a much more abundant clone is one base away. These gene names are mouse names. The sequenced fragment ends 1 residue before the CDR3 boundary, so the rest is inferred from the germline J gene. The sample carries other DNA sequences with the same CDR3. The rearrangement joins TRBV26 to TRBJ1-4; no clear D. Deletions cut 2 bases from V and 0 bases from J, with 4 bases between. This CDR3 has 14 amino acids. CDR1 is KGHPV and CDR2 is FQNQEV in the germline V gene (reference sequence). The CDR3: CASSLRISNERLFF. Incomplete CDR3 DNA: TGTGCCAGCAGTCTGAGGATTTCCAACGAAAGATTATTT.

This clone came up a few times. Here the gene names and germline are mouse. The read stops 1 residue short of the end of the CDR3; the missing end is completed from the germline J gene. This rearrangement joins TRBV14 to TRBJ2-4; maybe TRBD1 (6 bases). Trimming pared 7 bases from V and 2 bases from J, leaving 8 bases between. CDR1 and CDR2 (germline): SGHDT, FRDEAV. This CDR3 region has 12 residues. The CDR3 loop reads CASRGHQNTLYF. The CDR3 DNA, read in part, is TGTGCCAGCCGGGGACATCAAAACACCTTGTAC.

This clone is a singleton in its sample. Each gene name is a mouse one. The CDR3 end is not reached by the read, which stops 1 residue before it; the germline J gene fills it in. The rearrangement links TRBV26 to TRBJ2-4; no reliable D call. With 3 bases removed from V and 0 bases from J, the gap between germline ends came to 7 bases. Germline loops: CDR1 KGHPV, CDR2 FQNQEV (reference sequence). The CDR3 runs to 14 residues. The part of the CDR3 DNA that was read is TGTGCCAGCAGTCTCACAGCTAGTCAAAACACCTTGTAC. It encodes CASSLTASQNTLY. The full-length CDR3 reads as CASSLTASQNTLYF.

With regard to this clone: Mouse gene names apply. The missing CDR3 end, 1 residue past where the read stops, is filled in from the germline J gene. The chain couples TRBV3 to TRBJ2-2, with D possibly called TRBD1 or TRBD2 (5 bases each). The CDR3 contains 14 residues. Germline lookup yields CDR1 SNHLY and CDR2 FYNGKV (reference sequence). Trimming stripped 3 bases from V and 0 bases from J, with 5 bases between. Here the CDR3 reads CASSLGANTGQLYF. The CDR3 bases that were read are TGTGCCAGCAGCTTGGGGGCAAACACCGGGCAGCTCTAC.

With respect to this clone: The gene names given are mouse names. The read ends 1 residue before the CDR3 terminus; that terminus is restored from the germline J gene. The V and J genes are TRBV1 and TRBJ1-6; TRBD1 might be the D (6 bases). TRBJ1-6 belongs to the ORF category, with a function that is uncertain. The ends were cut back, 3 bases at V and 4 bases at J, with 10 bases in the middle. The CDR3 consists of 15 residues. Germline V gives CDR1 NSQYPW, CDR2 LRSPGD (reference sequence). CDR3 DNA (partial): TGCACCTGCAGTGCCCGGGACAAGTATAATTCGCCCCTCTAC. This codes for CTCSARDKYNSPLY. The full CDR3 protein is CTCSARDKYNSPLYF.

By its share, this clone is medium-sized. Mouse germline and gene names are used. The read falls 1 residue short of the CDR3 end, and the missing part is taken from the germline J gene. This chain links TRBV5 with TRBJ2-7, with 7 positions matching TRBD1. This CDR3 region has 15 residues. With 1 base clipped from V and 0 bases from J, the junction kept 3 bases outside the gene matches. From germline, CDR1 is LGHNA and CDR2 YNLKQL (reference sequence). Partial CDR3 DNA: TGTGCCAGCAGCCAAGGGGACAGAAGCTCCTATGAACAGTAC. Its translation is CASSQGDRSSYEQY. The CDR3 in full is CASSQGDRSSYEQYF.

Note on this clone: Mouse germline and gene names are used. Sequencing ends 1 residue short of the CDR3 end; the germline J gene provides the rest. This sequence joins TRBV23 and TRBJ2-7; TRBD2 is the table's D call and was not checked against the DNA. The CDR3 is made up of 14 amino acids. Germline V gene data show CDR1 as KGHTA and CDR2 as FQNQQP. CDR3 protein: CSSSQGTGGYEQYF. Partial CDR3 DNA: TGCTCCAGCAGTCAGGGGACTGGGGGGTATGAACAGTAC.